This T cell receptor (beta chain) is from a study of Ad26.COV2.S vaccination and SARS-CoV-2 variants. This table comes from immunoSEQ multiplex PCR, and its TCRdb copy is limited to in-frame clones, with some not included. This sample yields 300,000 to 400,000 clones, of which 87% are seen a single time; 3.4% belongs to the top ten. Details on this clone: Its matching antigen is unknown.

Study-level points and caveats: Vaccine recipients posted higher spike-specific TCR breadth than their placebo counterparts. Non-spike TCR breadth did not differ much between vaccine and placebo recipients. The authors reported substantial breadth in spike-specific CD8+ and CD4+ T cell responses after vaccination.

The CDR3 loop spans 15 amino acids. The V gene's germline CDR1 is SGHAT and CDR2 FQDESV (reference sequence). V was pared by 3 bases and J by 1 base, with 13 bases between. Treatment of the sample: approximately 18 received Ad26.COV2.S at low or high dose, single or two shots; about 5 received placebo; per-sample allocation not given. At day 63 after the first vaccine or placebo injection, samples were drawn. Within Boston, the person who donated was an adult of 18-55 years. The sequences come from peripheral blood, collected in a trial of Ad26.COV2.S vaccine versus placebo. This TCR was recovered from a person aged 18-65 years who received the Ad26.COV2.S COVID-19 vaccine or a placebo. The chain links TRBV11-1 to TRBJ2-7; D might be TRBD1 (5 bases). The CDR3 DNA reads as TGTGCCAGCAGCTTTGAACAGGTTGTTTCCTACGAGCAGTACTTC. It encodes CASSFEQVVSYEQYF.